One and the same sample provided the 3 T cell receptor beta chains below, sequenced in a study of shared clonotypes between healthy human individuals. Here immunoSEQ multiplex PCR was the method, and the copy in TCRdb shows in-frame clones only, minus some. Of roughly 1,000,000 clones detected, around 78% appear once; the ten largest clones hold approximately 0.52%. Sequencing was performed on memory CD4+ T cells from PBMCs. The subset: CD45RA-negative fraction. The receptor set was obtained from a young man in good health. Some clones in this sample may be carry-over from other donors' samples.

The CDR3 protein is CASSLGQSTDTQYF. In DNA, the CDR3 is TGTGCCAGCAGCTTAGGACAGAGCACAGATACGCAGTATTTT. The chain links TRBV7-9 to TRBJ2-3, with D possibly being TRBD1 (5 bases). Germline CDR1 is SEHNR and CDR2 is FQNEAQ (reference sequence). V was pared by 1 base and J by 0 bases, with 5 bases between. The CDR3 is 14 amino acids.

This rearrangement joins TRBV29-1 to TRBJ2-2; D is undetermined. Trimming took off 0 bases at V and 8 bases at J, with 13 bases between the two ends. The CDR3 sequence is 14 residues long. CDR1 and CDR2 from the germline V gene are SQVTM and ANQGSEA. CDR3 bases: TGCAGCGTTGAAGATCAATTGATCGTGGGGGAGCTGTTTTTT. As protein: CSVEDQLIVGELFF.

The chain combines TRBV7-2 with TRBJ2-1; D is unresolved. Germline V CDR1 and CDR2: SGHTA, FQGNSA. The CDR3 covers 13 residues. The V end was cut by 5 bases, the J end by 10 bases, with 15 bases between. The chain's CDR3 is CASSASMAREQFF. CDR3 sequence (DNA): TGTGCCAGCAGCGCGTCCATGGCGAGGGAGCAGTTCTTC. The entire variable domain, with the rest obtained from reference TRBV7-2 and TRBJ2-1, is as follows: GAGVSQSPSNKVTEKGKDVELRCDPISGHTALYWYRQSLGQGLEFLIYFQGNSAPDKSGLPSDRFSAERTGGSVSTLTIQRTQQEDSAVYLCASSASMAREQFFGPGTRLTVL.